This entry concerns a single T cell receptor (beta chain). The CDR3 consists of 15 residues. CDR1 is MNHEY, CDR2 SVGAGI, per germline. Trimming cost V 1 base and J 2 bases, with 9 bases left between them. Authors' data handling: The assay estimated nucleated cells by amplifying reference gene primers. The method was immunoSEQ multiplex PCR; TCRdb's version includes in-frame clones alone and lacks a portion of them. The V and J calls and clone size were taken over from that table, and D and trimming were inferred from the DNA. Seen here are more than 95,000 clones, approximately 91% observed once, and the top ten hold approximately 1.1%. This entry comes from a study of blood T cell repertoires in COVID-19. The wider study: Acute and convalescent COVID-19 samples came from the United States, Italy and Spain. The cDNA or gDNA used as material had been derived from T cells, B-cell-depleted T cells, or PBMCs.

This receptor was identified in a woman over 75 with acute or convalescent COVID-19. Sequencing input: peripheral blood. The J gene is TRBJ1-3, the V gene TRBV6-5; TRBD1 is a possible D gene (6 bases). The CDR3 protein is CASSYFQGPGNTIYF. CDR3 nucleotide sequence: TGTGCCAGCAGTTACTTCCAGGGGCCTGGAAACACCATATATTTT.